The present T cell receptor (beta chain) was sequenced within a study of patients and donors after allogeneic stem cell transplantation. Via MiXCR, TCRdb re-called the RT-PCR reads, giving one row per CDR3 protein. The sample lists about 960,000 distinct CDR3 sequences; roughly 18% were seen once. Looked up from germline, CDR1 is MNHEY and CDR2 is SVGEGT. The CDR3 is 13 amino acids. The V end lost 6 bases, the J end lost 5 bases, and 14 bases lay between the germline ends. The genes are TRBV6-2 or TRBV6-3 and TRBJ2-7; D unresolved. Material for sequencing was blood, either unsorted or a sorted T cell fraction (not recorded which). The clonotype originates from a human donor who was either an allogeneic HSCT recipient or a stem cell or donor lymphocyte infusion donor (not recorded which). It is not recorded whose cells these are; they may come from a transplant donor. The CDR3 nucleotides read TGTGCCAGCAGCCCAGCGAGGTCACACGAGCAGTACTTC. This codes for CASSPARSHEQYF.